This entry concerns a single TCR beta chain. Its antigen is currently unknown. Just one base apart from a much larger clone, this may be a read error. Time point defined: patch test 3, about 24 weeks after DPC sensitization. Treatment denoted: therapeutic diphenylcyclopropenone sensitization with weekly scalp DPC. The study extracted total RNA from unfractionated whole blood. The germline V gene has CDR1 LGHDT and CDR2 YNNKEL (reference sequence). There are 12 residues in the CDR3. The data are from a study of human T cells and chemical hapten exposure. Across the whole study: Slight volume differences across pooled libraries mainly accounted for varying per-sample TCR yields. Study-level results: With DPC sensitization, TCRs exceeding 1 in 1000 frequency showed no change. Because all patients had alopecia, their immune responses might differ from healthy ones.

Using its own MiXCR run on the RACE reads, TCRdb lists one record per CDR3 protein. The table lists roughly 53,000 distinct CDR3 sequences, approximately 9.9% of them singletons. The receptor was isolated from a woman in her thirties or forties with alopecia areata. Some clones in this sample may be carry-over from other donors' samples. The V and J genes are TRBV3-1 and TRBJ2-7, with D tentatively TRBD2 (5 bases). The sequences come from whole blood, collected in connection with sensitization to the hapten diphenylcyclopropenone (DPC). CDR3 residues: CTSSQEPGEQYF. CDR3 sequence (DNA): TGTACCAGCAGCCAAGAGCCGGGGGAGCAGTACTTC.